This T cell receptor beta chain originates from a study of blood T cell repertoires in COVID-19. Clones were sequenced by immunoSEQ multiplex PCR, and TCRdb holds only the in-frame ones, with some missing. The repertoire has around 200,000 clones, about 90% of them found once; the top ten carry roughly 20%. The germline gives CDR1 SGHVS, CDR2 FNYEAQ. V was shortened by 3 bases and J by 0 bases, with 14 bases between the two germline ends. The CDR3 extends over 17 amino acids. The rearrangement uses TRBV7-6 and TRBJ1-4, with D perhaps TRBD1 (5 bases). The sequenced material came from peripheral blood. The clonotype comes from an older man with active or convalescent COVID-19. CDR3 in amino acids: CASSFSGGFSTNEKLFF. The CDR3 nucleotides read TGTGCCAGCAGCTTCTCCGGGGGGTTCTCAACTAATGAAAAACTGTTTTTT.